A single sample gave rise to the 19 T cell receptor beta chains below, sequenced in a study of blood T cell repertoires in COVID-19. Clones were read by immunoSEQ multiplex PCR, and TCRdb kept only the in-frame ones, dropping some. The table records fewer than 15,000 clones, around nine tenths of them present only once. What was sequenced was peripheral blood. These receptors originate from a human donor in a cohort sampled during active COVID-19.

This chain uses TRBV24-1 with TRBJ2-3; D possibly corresponds to TRBD1 (6 bases). V lost 4 bases and J 6 bases, leaving 10 bases between the germline ends. CDR1 and CDR2 (germline): KGHDR, SFDVKD. The CDR3 spans 13 residues. CDR3 nucleotide sequence: TGTGCCACCAGTGACCCCGACAGGGATACGCAGTATTTT. Translation gives CATSDPDRDTQYF.

The chain carries TRBV6-5 and TRBJ2-7, with TRBD1 matching 7 bases. The CDR3 runs 12 residues. Germline CDR1 MNHEY, CDR2 SVGAGI. Trimming took 10 bases from V and 7 from J; bases not matched to a gene: 10. CDR3 DNA: TGTGCCACCAGGGGGAGCCGCGTTGAGCAGTACTTC. Translating gives CATRGSRVEQYF.

J is TRBJ2-1 and V is TRBV6-5, with TRBD1 matching over 7 bases. The CDR3 extends over 13 amino acids. Germline lookup yields CDR1 MNHEY and CDR2 SVGAGI. V was clipped by 2 bases and J by 8 bases; unmatched bases: 3. CDR3 coding DNA: TGTGCCAGCAGTTACCAGGGGGTAGATGAGCAGTTCTTC. It yields the protein CASSYQGVDEQFF.

This clone occurred once. The CDR3 spells CATSDSIAGGLTDTQYF. CDR3 nucleotides: TGTGCCACCAGTGATTCGATAGCGGGAGGCCTCACAGATACGCAGTATTTT. The chain recombines TRBV24-1 with TRBJ2-3, with 10 positions matching TRBD2. This CDR3 is 17 amino acids long. Looked up from germline, CDR1 is KGHDR and CDR2 is SFDVKD. Trimming at V came to 2 bases and at J to 2 bases, leaving 6 bases not matched to a gene.

The chain has TRBV6-6 and TRBJ1-2; TRBD1 is a possible D gene (6 bases). Germline CDR1 reads MNHNY; CDR2 reads SVGAGI (reference sequence). This CDR3 is 14 amino acids long. Trimming shortened V by 0 bases and J by 3 bases, and 8 bases separated the two germline ends. The CDR3 sequence is CASSYSRTDYGYTF. Written as DNA, the CDR3 is TGTGCCAGCAGTTACTCCCGGACAGACTATGGCTACACCTTC.

The J gene is TRBJ2-2, the V gene TRBV29-1; D ambiguous. The CDR3 covers 12 residues. Trimming removed 7 bases at V and 4 bases at J, with 10 bases between. The V gene's germline CDR1 is SQVTM and CDR2 ANQGSEA. This CDR3 reads CSATRVTGELFF. In nucleotides, the CDR3 is TGCAGCGCTACACGTGTCACCGGGGAGCTGTTTTTT.

This chain uses TRBV11-2 with TRBJ2-1; 7 nucleotides agree with TRBD1. With 5 bases clipped from V and 6 bases from J, the junction kept 13 bases outside the gene matches. The CDR3 has 16 amino acids. The germline V gene encodes CDR1 SGHAT and CDR2 FQNNGV. The CDR3 loop is CASSLPTGTSGNEQFF. CDR3 DNA: TGTGCCAGCAGCCTACCGACAGGGACCTCCGGCAATGAGCAGTTCTTC.

The chain carries TRBV9 and TRBJ2-2; a weak D match, TRBD2 (5 bases). Trimming took off 4 bases at V and 0 bases at J, with 13 bases between the two ends. Germline V gene sequence: CDR1 SGDLS, CDR2 YYNGEE. The CDR3 has 16 residues. The CDR3 bases are TGTGCCAGCAGCCCCCGAACGGGGACGAACACCGGGGAGCTGTTTTTT. This codes for CASSPRTGTNTGELFF.

The V and J genes are TRBV5-1 and TRBJ2-7, with 12 positions matching TRBD1. This CDR3 is 16 amino acids long. J gave up 6 bases and V 4 bases, and 11 bases lay outside the gene matches. CDR1 is SGHRS and CDR2 is YFSETQ in the germline V gene. The CDR3, as DNA: TGCGCCAGCAGCGGGACAGGGGGCGCCTTGCCGTCCGAGCAGTACTTC. Protein product: CASSGTGGALPSEQYF. Drawing the rest from reference TRBV5-1 and TRBJ2-7, the complete variable domain is KAGVTQTPRYLIKTRGQQVTLSCSPISGHRSVSWYQQTPGQGLQFLFEYFSETQRNKGNFPGRFSGRQFSNSRSEMNVSTLELGDSALYLCASSGTGGALPSEQYFGPGTRLTVT.

The J gene is TRBJ1-3, the V gene TRBV5-4; TRBD1 agrees at 8 bases. The CDR3 runs to 15 residues. Looked up from germline, CDR1 is SGHNT and CDR2 is YYREEE (reference sequence). J gave up 4 bases and V 4 bases, and 7 bases lay outside the gene matches. CDR3: CASSPRTGSGNTIYF. CDR3 in DNA: TGTGCCAGCAGCCCGCGGACAGGGAGCGGAAACACCATATATTTT.

The chain couples TRBV10-1 to TRBJ2-2; 14 bases are a match to TRBD2. Germline values: CDR1 WNHNN, CDR2 SYGVQD (reference sequence). Germline trimming cut 6 bases from V and 2 bases from J; bases unmatched to any gene: 8. The CDR3 totals 18 residues. Written as DNA, the CDR3 is TGCGCCAGCAGCCAAGGACTAGCGGGGGGCCCAAACACCGGGGAGCTGTTTTTT. Protein sequence: CASSQGLAGGPNTGELFF.

This sequence joins TRBV5-1 and TRBJ2-3, with 11 bases aligning to TRBD2. In germline, CDR1 is SGHRS, CDR2 YFSETQ. The trim removed 0 bases at V and 7 bases at J, leaving 13 bases unmatched. The CDR3 consists of 18 residues. The CDR3 DNA is TGCGCCAGCAGCTTGGAAGTTAGCGGGGGGGCCTCGCGCTATACGCAGTATTTT. The encoded protein is CASSLEVSGGASRYTQYF. Filled out from reference TRBV5-1 and TRBJ2-3, the complete variable domain reads KAGVTQTPRYLIKTRGQQVTLSCSPISGHRSVSWYQQTPGQGLQFLFEYFSETQRNKGNFPGRFSGRQFSNSRSEMNVSTLELGDSALYLCASSLEVSGGASRYTQYFGPGTRLTVL.

The chain employs TRBV27 and TRBJ1-6; D remains unclear. The CDR3 totals 13 residues. Trimming shortened V by 7 bases and J by 9 bases, and 13 bases separated the two germline ends. The germline V gene has CDR1 MNHEY and CDR2 SMNVEV (reference sequence). CDR3: CASTSTPGSPLHF. The CDR3 DNA sequence: TGTGCCAGCACATCGACGCCGGGTTCACCCCTCCACTTT.

The genes are TRBV6-2 or TRBV6-3 and TRBJ2-1; 10 nucleotides match TRBD1. Looked up from germline, CDR1 is MNHEY and CDR2 is SVGEGT. This CDR3 region has 14 residues. After removal of 4 bases from V and 4 bases from J, the junction contained 1 base not matched to a gene. CDR3 DNA sequence: TGTGCCAGCAGTTGGGACAGGGGATACAATGAGCAGTTCTTC. As protein: CASSWDRGYNEQFF.

This sequence joins TRBV28 and TRBJ1-2; TRBD1 aligns across 9 bases. Germline V gene sequence: CDR1 MDHEN, CDR2 SYDVKM. Unmatched junction bases numbered 22, after V lost 10 bases and J lost 7 bases. The CDR3 totals 17 residues. The CDR3 DNA follows: TGTGCCACTTCCGCAGTAGGGGTGTCCGGGACAGGGTCTGGCTACACCTTC. This sequence encodes CATSAVGVSGTGSGYTF.

V is TRBV4-1 and J is TRBJ2-2; D is unresolved. Trimming cost V 4 bases and J 8 bases, with 8 bases left between them. CDR1 is MGHRA, CDR2 YSYEKL, per germline. The CDR3 length is 12 residues. Here the CDR3 DNA reads TGCGCCAGCAGCCGTTCAGTGGGGGAGCTGTTTTTT. It translates to CASSRSVGELFF.

The V gene is TRBV9, the J gene TRBJ2-5; D is ambiguous. The CDR3 runs to 14 residues. Trimming cost V 0 bases and J 2 bases, with 8 bases left between them. Germline CDR1 is SGDLS and CDR2 is YYNGEE. The chain's CDR3 is CASSVGGRQETQYF. The CDR3 DNA sequence: TGTGCCAGCAGCGTAGGCGGCAGACAAGAGACCCAGTACTTC.

The J gene is TRBJ1-4, the V gene TRBV9; D gene unclear. CDR1 and CDR2 from the germline V gene are SGDLS and YYNGEE. The CDR3 covers 15 residues. Deletions cut 2 bases from V and 2 bases from J, with 10 bases between. The DNA for the CDR3 is TGTGCCAGCAGCGTTCGGTTCTCGACTAATGAAAAACTGTTTTTT. Translating it yields CASSVRFSTNEKLFF.

J is TRBJ1-1 and V is TRBV2, with 7 nucleotides matching TRBD1. Germline CDR1 is SNHLY and CDR2 is FYNNEI. V was pared by 11 bases and J by 1 base, with 4 bases of the junction left unmatched. The CDR3 totals 12 residues. Here the CDR3 reads CAGGQENTEAFF. In nucleotides, the CDR3 is TGTGCCGGTGGACAGGAGAACACTGAAGCTTTCTTT. The full variable domain, in which reference TRBV2 and TRBJ1-1 provide the parts outside the CDR3, is EPEVTQTPSHQVTQMGQEVILRCVPISNHLYFYWYRQILGQKVEFLVSFYNNEISEKSEIFDDQFSVERPDGSNFTLKIRSTKLEDSAMYFCAGGQENTEAFFGQGTRLTVV.